The clone carrying this T cell receptor (beta chain) came up a few times. Its antigen is undetermined. The junction had 18 bases not matched to a gene; V was cut back by 2 bases and J by 7 bases. This CDR3 has 19 amino acids. Germline CDR1 is SGHTA and CDR2 is FQGNSA. Sequencing was designed to attain a depth spanning 1 in 200,000 to 1 in 1 million T cells. Assay used: immunoSEQ multiplex PCR; TCRdb lists only in-frame clones, some missing. This sample has around 310,000 clones, with roughly 80% found just once. This sample was taken from a study of cytotoxic CD8 clonotypes in ibrutinib-treated CLL. About the study: IGHV unmutated about 17; relapsed/refractory 11; treatment-naive roughly 15. With a range of 6 to 36, the median treatment time before response samples were taken was approximately 11 months.

Study-level points and caveats: Public clonotypes, an uncommon group, contracted or remained stable on treatment.

This sample comprised PBMCs, obtained before ibrutinib treatment. The TCR originated in a human donor with chronic lymphocytic leukemia. The rearrangement joins TRBV7-2 to TRBJ2-4; 9 bases align to TRBD2. The CDR3 bases are TGTGCCAGCAGCTTACCACCAGGATCCGGGACTAGCTCCGGGAACATTCAGTACTTC. Amino acids: CASSLPPGSGTSSGNIQYF.